Presented here are 29 T cell receptor beta chains from one specimen sequenced in a study of blood T cells in healthy people across ages. Next came a second PCR, run for 7 to 11 cycles, which used a sample-barcoded 5' primer along with a J-beta primer mix. TCRdb re-called the 5' RACE reads with MiXCR, one entry per CDR3 protein. Found here are roughly 1.9 million distinct CDR3 sequences, 30% to 40% of them singletons; the top ten hold around 23%. The sequencing input was blood. The receptor set was obtained from a human donor in good health.

The chain joins TRBV7-2 to TRBJ2-7, with D hard to call. Per germline, CDR1 SGHTA and CDR2 FQGNSA. V lost 1 base and J lost 3, with 10 bases in between. The CDR3 length is 14 residues. CDR3 region: CASSLGRMGYEQYF. The CDR3, as DNA: TGTGCCAGCAGCTTAGGTAGAATGGGCTACGAGCAGTACTTC.

The chain employs TRBV6-6 and TRBJ2-7; D is uncertain. This CDR3 is built from 12 residues. CDR1 is MNHNY, CDR2 SVGAGI, per germline (reference sequence). The V gene lost 6 bases and the J gene lost 3 bases, with 9 bases spanning the gap. The CDR3 spells CASREGFYEQYF. In nucleotides, the CDR3 is TGTGCCAGCAGGGAAGGGTTCTACGAGCAGTACTTC.

The chain is built from TRBV5-1 and TRBJ1-1, with TRBD1 as a possible D gene (5 bases). The CDR3 runs to 13 residues. Germline V gene data show CDR1 as SGHRS and CDR2 as YFSETQ. Trimming removed 0 bases from V and 8 bases from J, with 11 bases in between. This chain's CDR3 is CASSLDDSSEAFF. The CDR3, as DNA: TGCGCCAGCAGCTTGGATGACAGTTCGGAAGCTTTCTTT.

This clonotype was seen a few times. The CDR3 loop is CASSLAGQGQPQHF. CDR3 nucleotides: TGTGCCAGCAGCTTAGCGGGGCAAGGGCAGCCCCAGCATTTT. The V gene is TRBV7-2, the J gene TRBJ1-5, with D perhaps TRBD1 (5 bases). Trimming stripped 0 bases from V and 7 bases from J, with 10 bases between. Germline assignment: CDR1 SGHTA and CDR2 FQGNSA. This CDR3 region has 14 residues.

The gene calls are TRBV28 and TRBJ2-1; a possible D gene is TRBD2 (7 bases). Trimming pared 4 bases from V and 4 bases from J, leaving 20 bases between. Looked up from germline, CDR1 is MDHEN and CDR2 is SYDVKM. The CDR3 extends over 17 amino acids. CDR3 in DNA: TGTGCCAGCAGTTCACAGGCATGGGGGGGGGCATACAATGAGCAGTTCTTC. As protein: CASSSQAWGGAYNEQFF.

This clonotype was observed a few times. This sequence joins TRBV15 and TRBJ2-5; 8 positions agree with TRBD1. Looked up from germline, CDR1 is LNHNV and CDR2 is YYDKDF (reference sequence). The CDR3 consists of 16 residues. V gave up 1 base and J gave up 6 bases; unmatched junction bases: 10. The CDR3 DNA reads TGTGCCACCAGCAGAGGCACAGGGGGAATGTTGAAGACCCAGTACTTC. Translating gives CATSRGTGGMLKTQYF.

J is TRBJ2-3 and V is TRBV7-2; D might be TRBD2 (6 bases). Germline V CDR1 and CDR2: SGHTA, FQGNSA. The ends were cut back, 2 bases at V and 4 bases at J, with 10 bases in the middle. The CDR3 consists of 14 residues. In nucleotides, the CDR3 is TGTGCCAGCAGCTTACTTTCGGGGGCAGATACGCAGTATTTT. Translated, it gives CASSLLSGADTQYF.

V usage is TRBV7-2 and J usage is TRBJ2-1, with 9 positions matching TRBD2. The trim removed 6 bases at V and 3 bases at J, leaving 9 bases unmatched. CDR1 is SGHTA, CDR2 FQGNSA, per germline. The CDR3 has 16 amino acids. CDR3 amino acids: CASRSAGLALYNEQFF. Here the CDR3 DNA reads TGTGCCAGCAGATCCGCGGGACTAGCTCTCTACAATGAGCAGTTCTTC.

This clonotype was counted once. This rearrangement joins TRBV3-1 to TRBJ2-7; D gene ambiguous. The CDR3 consists of 12 residues. The germline gives CDR1 LGHDT, CDR2 YNNKEL (reference sequence). V gave up 0 bases and J gave up 7 bases, with 7 bases separating them. The chain's CDR3 is CASSQDFREQYF. The CDR3 region has the DNA TGTGCCAGCAGCCAAGATTTTCGGGAGCAGTACTTC.

V and J are TRBV7-8 and TRBJ1-5; D gene ambiguous. The ends were cut back, 3 bases at V and 6 bases at J, with 9 bases in the middle. Germline lookup yields CDR1 SGHVS and CDR2 FQNEAQ. CDR3 length equals 13 residues. Here the CDR3 reads CASSFSPIQPQHF. The CDR3 nucleotides read TGTGCCAGCAGCTTTTCGCCGATTCAGCCCCAGCATTTT.

This clonotype was picked up a small number of times. This sequence joins TRBV5-1 and TRBJ2-5; D uncertain. Between the trimmed V and J ends, which lost 4 bases and 6 bases, there was a span of 10 bases. This CDR3 has 12 residues. Germline CDR1 is SGHRS and CDR2 is YFSETQ. CDR3 in amino acids: CASSPGLQTQYF. The DNA of the CDR3 is TGCGCCAGCAGCCCCGGTCTGCAGACCCAGTACTTC.

The chain uses TRBV29-1 and TRBJ1-2; D unresolved. Trimming cost V 5 bases and J 3 bases, with 13 bases left between them. CDR1 and CDR2 from the germline V gene are SQVTM and ANQGSEA. This CDR3 spans 13 amino acids. This chain's CDR3 is CSVSLGVDYGYTF. CDR3 bases: TGCAGCGTTTCTTTAGGAGTAGACTATGGCTACACCTTC.

This chain connects TRBV6-2 or TRBV6-3 to TRBJ1-5, with D possibly matching TRBD1 (5 bases). Between the trimmed V and J ends, which lost 7 bases and 5 bases, there was a span of 15 bases. CDR1 and CDR2 (germline): MNHEY, SVGEGT. There are 14 residues in the CDR3. The CDR3 region is CASIGTLRDQPQHF. The DNA of the CDR3 is TGTGCCAGCATCGGGACCCTCAGGGATCAGCCCCAGCATTTT.

The chain carries TRBV6-1 and TRBJ2-6, with D uncertain. The length of the CDR3 is 13 residues. Looked up from germline, CDR1 is MNHNS and CDR2 is SASEGT. CDR3 amino acids: CAHAISGANVLTF. CDR3 nucleotides: TGTGCGCACGCGATTTCTGGGGCCAACGTCCTGACTTTC.

This chain uses TRBV5-1 with TRBJ1-1; TRBD1 aligns across 7 bases. Germline V gene lookup returns CDR1 SGHRS and CDR2 YFSETQ. CDR3 size: 15 residues. The V gene end was trimmed by 1 base and the J gene end by 1 base; junction bases not matched to a gene: 4. The CDR3 here is CASSLQRGQNTEAFF. CDR3 coding DNA: TGCGCCAGCAGCTTGCAAAGGGGGCAGAACACTGAAGCTTTCTTT.

Details on this clonotype: This may be a read error: a much more frequent sequence differs by one nucleotide. The CDR3 region is CASGVGRGSTEAFF. For the CDR3, the DNA is TGTGCCAGCGGCGTAGGGAGGGGAAGCACTGAAGCTTTCTTT. The V and J genes are TRBV9 and TRBJ1-1, with D perhaps matching TRBD1 (5 bases). CDR1 SGDLS and CDR2 YYNGEE come from the germline V gene. The CDR3 has 14 residues.

This clonotype has a handful of counts. V and J are TRBV7-9 and TRBJ2-1, with TRBD2 as a possible D gene (6 bases). Germline CDR1 SEHNR, CDR2 FQNEAQ (reference sequence). The CDR3 loop spans 14 amino acids. V lost 5 bases and J lost 5, with 13 bases in between. DNA of the CDR3: TGTGCCAGCAGCAGGGCGGGGCCTAACAATGAGCAGTTCTTC. It translates to CASSRAGPNNEQFF.

This sequence joins TRBV5-1 and TRBJ2-4; 7 positions match TRBD1. The closer fit of TRBJ2-5 to the DNA end suggests the J call may be wrong. This CDR3 is 18 amino acids long. From germline, CDR1 is SGHRS and CDR2 YFSETQ. CDR3 coding DNA: TGCGCCAGCAGCCCGAGGATATCGGGACAGTGGGGCCAAGAGACCCAGTACTTC. Protein product: CASSPRISGQWGQETQYF.

In its sample, this clonotype was seen many times. The gene calls are TRBV15 and TRBJ2-7; D remains ambiguous. V shed 0 bases and J shed 3 bases, with 6 bases lying between them. The CDR3 runs to 13 residues. Germline lookup yields CDR1 LNHNV and CDR2 YYDKDF (reference sequence). In DNA, the CDR3 is TGTGCCACCAGCAGAGATCCAGGCTACGAGCAGTACTTC. Its protein is CATSRDPGYEQYF.

The V and J genes are TRBV10-3 and TRBJ1-2; D remains ambiguous. Germline V gene sequence: CDR1 ENHRY, CDR2 SYGVKD. The CDR3 consists of 14 residues. V gave up 4 bases and J gave up 4 bases, with 13 bases separating them. In nucleotides, the CDR3 is TGTGCCATCAGTGCGGACCCAACGGGCTATGGCTACACCTTC. This sequence encodes CAISADPTGYGYTF.

The rearrangement joins TRBV9 to TRBJ2-3; 9 bases line up with TRBD1. This CDR3 is built from 18 residues. In germline, CDR1 is SGDLS, CDR2 YYNGEE. The trim removed 0 bases at V and 6 bases at J, leaving 14 bases unmatched. The CDR3 protein is CASSVGAGGTGPRDTQYF. CDR3 DNA: TGTGCCAGCAGCGTAGGGGCCGGAGGGACAGGGCCCAGGGATACGCAGTATTTT.

The chain is built from TRBV29-1 and TRBJ2-3, with 7 bases fitting TRBD2. Germline V gene sequence: CDR1 SQVTM, CDR2 ANQGSEA. V gave up 8 bases and J gave up 5 bases; unmatched junction bases: 7. CDR3 length: 12 residues. This chain's CDR3 is CSLSGEGDTQYF. The CDR3 DNA follows: TGCAGCTTGAGCGGGGAAGGAGATACGCAGTATTTT.

This chain uses TRBV21-1 with TRBJ2-3; the DNA was not compared with TRBD1, the D call given in the table. TRBV21-1 is tagged as a pseudogene. CDR3 length: 15 residues. This CDR3 reads CASSKSGASTDTQYF. In DNA, the CDR3 is TGTGCCAGCAGCAAGTCCGGGGCAAGCACAGATACGCAGTATTTT.

The genes are TRBV11-3 and TRBJ2-3; D possibly matches TRBD1 or TRBD2 (5 bases each). V was cut by 4 bases and J by 6 bases, with 17 bases left in between. Germline lookup yields CDR1 SGHNT and CDR2 YENEEA. The CDR3 totals 15 residues. The CDR3 DNA reads as TGTGCCAGCAGCTCGGGACGGGCGCGCAGGGATACGCAGTATTTT. Residues: CASSSGRARRDTQYF.

The chain has TRBV28 and TRBJ2-7, with a possible D match to TRBD1 (5 bases). Germline V CDR1 and CDR2: MDHEN, SYDVKM. The CDR3 is made up of 13 amino acids. V lost 6 bases to trimming and J lost 5 bases, with 14 bases between them. CDR3 in DNA: TGTGCCAGCAGCCCCCTCAGGGTCCACGAGCAGTACTTC. This codes for CASSPLRVHEQYF.

The rearrangement joins TRBV7-2 to TRBJ2-5; 11 positions match TRBD2. The CDR3 spans 15 residues. Germline V gene lookup returns CDR1 SGHTA and CDR2 FQGNSA. V dropped 8 bases and J dropped 5; count of bases not matched to a gene: 10. The CDR3 reads CASEGSGGAGETQYF. CDR3 nucleotides: TGTGCCAGCGAGGGTAGCGGGGGGGCCGGGGAGACCCAGTACTTC.

This clonotype turned up a few times. This chain connects TRBV6-5 to TRBJ1-2; 10 positions match TRBD1. The CDR3 totals 14 residues. Germline lookup yields CDR1 MNHEY and CDR2 SVGAGI. V lost 6 bases and J lost 7; bases outside the gene matches: 8. The CDR3 spells CASSRTGGTGGYTF. In DNA form, the CDR3 reads TGTGCCAGCAGCAGGACAGGGGGAACGGGTGGCTACACCTTC.

J is TRBJ2-7 and V is TRBV5-1, with D possibly matching TRBD1 (5 bases). The CDR3 extends over 14 amino acids. Germline V gene lookup returns CDR1 SGHRS and CDR2 YFSETQ. V was trimmed by 4 bases and J by 5 bases, leaving 16 bases between them. The CDR3 region is CASSQVRQGNEQYF. DNA of the CDR3: TGCGCCAGCAGCCAGGTCCGGCAGGGCAACGAGCAGTACTTC. Variable domain in full (rest from reference TRBV5-1 and TRBJ2-7): KAGVTQTPRYLIKTRGQQVTLSCSPISGHRSVSWYQQTPGQGLQFLFEYFSETQRNKGNFPGRFSGRQFSNSRSEMNVSTLELGDSALYLCASSQVRQGNEQYFGPGTRLTVT.

The CDR3 DNA sequence: TGTGCCAGCAGTCGGGACAGGAGGTTTTATCAGCCCCAGCATTTT. It yields the protein CASSRDRRFYQPQHF. The V gene is TRBV28, the J gene TRBJ1-5; TRBD1 agrees at 8 bases. Per germline, CDR1 MDHEN and CDR2 SYDVKM. The CDR3 has 15 residues. J lost 5 bases, V lost 5 bases, and 8 bases had no gene match.